This passage covers 4 T cell receptor beta chains from one sample sequenced in a study of shared clonotypes between healthy human individuals. Assay: immunoSEQ multiplex PCR; the TCRdb copy retains only in-frame clones and omits some. This repertoire shows some 1,100,000 clones, 75% to 80% found once; its top ten account for under 0.6%. Sequencing was done on a sample of memory CD4+ T cells from PBMCs. Subset in this sample: CD45RA-negative fraction. The receptors here all came from a man younger than 35 in good health. Some clones in this sample may be carry-over from other donors' samples.

The V and J genes are TRBV7-9 and TRBJ2-3; no definite D call. The CDR3 extends over 14 amino acids. Germline assignment: CDR1 SEHNR and CDR2 FQNEAQ (reference sequence). V was clipped by 5 bases and J by 6 bases, with 15 bases between them. CDR3 sequence (DNA): TGTGCCAGCAGCCCCGTTTGGCGTCGGGATACGCAGTATTTT. This codes for CASSPVWRRDTQYF.

The chain links TRBV15 to TRBJ2-2; D gene unclear. Trimming stripped 0 bases from V and 3 bases from J, with 8 bases between. Germline loops: CDR1 LNHNV, CDR2 YYDKDF (reference sequence). The CDR3 has 15 amino acids. This CDR3 reads CATSRDFRDTGELFF. As DNA, the CDR3 is TGTGCCACCAGCAGAGATTTTCGAGACACCGGGGAGCTGTTTTTT.

The chain employs TRBV7-9 and TRBJ1-3; D remains ambiguous. V lost 4 bases to trimming and J lost 0 bases, with 13 bases between them. In germline, CDR1 is SEHNR, CDR2 FQNEAQ (reference sequence). CDR3 size: 16 residues. DNA of the CDR3: TGTGCCAGCAGCTCACAACGACTCTTCTCTGGAAACACCATATATTTT. As protein: CASSSQRLFSGNTIYF.

A single count supports this clone. The chain carries TRBV4-2 and TRBJ2-5, with 10 bases identical to TRBD2. The length of the CDR3 is 14 residues. V lost 6 bases, J lost 3 bases, and 4 bases stayed unmatched. The V gene's germline CDR1 is LGHNA and CDR2 YNFKEQ. The CDR3: CASRLLAGKETQYF. As DNA, the CDR3 is TGTGCCAGCAGGCTACTAGCGGGAAAAGAGACCCAGTACTTC.